The T cell receptor (beta chain) under discussion was sequenced for a study of radiation and T cells in renal cell carcinoma. The wider study: Nephrectomy followed 15 Gy stereotactic body radiation by 4 weeks.

Some clones are missing from TCRdb's copy, which holds only in-frame ones; the method was immunoSEQ multiplex PCR. The sample carries 150,000 or so clones, roughly 90% recorded once. V shed 3 bases and J shed 3 bases, with 18 bases lying between them. CDR3 length: 16 residues. Germline V gene data show CDR1 as LNHDA and CDR2 as SQIVND (reference sequence). Time point meaning: baseline pretreatment blood. Described treatment: 15 Gy SBRT to primary tumor, nephrectomy 4 weeks later. The tumor was a clear cell renal cell carcinoma. As for this clone: Antigen: not known.

Study-wide results and limits: Without pretreatment biopsies, baseline tumor clonotype presence was undetermined. From baseline, blood top tumor clonotypes peaked at 2 weeks post-radiation.

Sequenced material: blood, taken from a patient whose treatment included radiotherapy and nephrectomy. The V call is TRBV19, the J call TRBJ2-7; the D gene could be TRBD1 or TRBD2 (5 bases each). The TCR comes from a woman aged 65 to 85 with renal cell carcinoma. CDR3 loop: CASSMQGPGTDYEQYF. The CDR3 region has the DNA TGTGCCAGTAGTATGCAGGGCCCCGGGACGGACTACGAGCAGTACTTC.